The clone carrying this T cell receptor beta chain was seen just once. The data belong to a study of control samples from healthy donors and cancer patients. Germline V CDR1 and CDR2: SGHRS, YFSETQ. J gave up 7 bases and V 2 bases, and 5 bases lay outside the gene matches. This CDR3 has 16 amino acids. The table came from immunoSEQ multiplex PCR; TCRdb's copy has only in-frame clones and leaves some out. The data contain more than 150,000 clones, over 90% of them singletons. Sequencing was performed on blood. The chain links TRBV5-1 to TRBJ2-1; 14 bases align to TRBD2. The sequence came from a man in his fifties in good health. The CDR3 DNA is TGCGCCAGCAGCTTAACCGGGACTAGCGGGAGTAATGAGCAGTTCTTC. This sequence encodes CASSLTGTSGSNEQFF.